This TCR beta chain was identified in a study of CD4+ T cells in melanoma. TCRdb's table, derived via immunoSEQ multiplex PCR, lists solely in-frame clones and lacks some. Of 110,000 to 150,000 clones listed, around nine tenths were seen once; the top ten hold 1.5%. CDR3 length: 12 residues. CDR1 and CDR2 from the germline V gene are SGHRS and YFSETQ. The junction had 2 bases not matched to a gene; V was cut back by 8 bases and J by 1 base. The clonotype comes from a human donor with melanoma. The chain uses TRBV5-1 and TRBJ2-7; 8 bases map to TRBD1. The CDR3 protein is CASGQGSYEQYF. The CDR3 nucleotides read TGCGCCAGTGGACAGGGTTCCTACGAGCAGTACTTC.